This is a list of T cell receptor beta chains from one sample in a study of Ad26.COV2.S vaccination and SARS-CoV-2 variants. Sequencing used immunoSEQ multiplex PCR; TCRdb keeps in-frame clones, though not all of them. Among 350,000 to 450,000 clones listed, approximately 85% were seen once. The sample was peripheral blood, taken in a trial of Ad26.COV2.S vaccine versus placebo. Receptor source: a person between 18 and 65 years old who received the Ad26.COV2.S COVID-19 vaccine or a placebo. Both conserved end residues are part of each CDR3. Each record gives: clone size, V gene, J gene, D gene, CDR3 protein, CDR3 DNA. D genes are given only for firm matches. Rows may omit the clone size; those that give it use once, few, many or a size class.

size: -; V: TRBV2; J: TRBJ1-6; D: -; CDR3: CASSPSHGSYNSPLHF; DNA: TGTGCCAGCAGCCCCAGCCACGGATCCTATAATTCACCCCTCCACTTT
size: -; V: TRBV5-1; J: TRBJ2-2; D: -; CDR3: CASSPPLVTLGTGELFF; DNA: TGCGCCAGCAGCCCCCCCCTCGTCACACTAGGGACCGGGGAGCTGTTTTTT
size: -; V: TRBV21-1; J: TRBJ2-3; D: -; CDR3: CARGGTTPDTQYF; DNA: TGTGCCCGGGGTGGTACAACCCCAGATACGCAGTATTTT
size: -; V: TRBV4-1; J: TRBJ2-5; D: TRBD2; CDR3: CASSQVGLAGGLQETQYF; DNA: TGCGCCAGCAGCCAAGTGGGACTAGCGGGGGGCCTCCAAGAGACCCAGTACTTC
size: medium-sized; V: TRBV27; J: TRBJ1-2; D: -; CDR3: CASRVGPLYGYTF; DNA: TGTGCCAGCAGGGTAGGACCGCTCTATGGCTACACCTTC
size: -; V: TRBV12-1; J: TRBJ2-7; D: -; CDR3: CASSDDRVDAEQYF; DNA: TGTGCCAGCAGCGACGACAGGGTTGACGCCGAGCAGTACTTC
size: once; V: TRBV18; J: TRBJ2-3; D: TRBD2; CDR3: CASSPGGGLDTQYF; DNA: TGTGCCAGCTCACCCGGGGGGGGCCTAGATACGCAGTATTTT
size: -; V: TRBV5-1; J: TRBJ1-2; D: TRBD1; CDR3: CASSAWGQGPGYTF; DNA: TGCGCCAGCTCTGCGTGGGGACAGGGGCCTGGCTACACCTTC
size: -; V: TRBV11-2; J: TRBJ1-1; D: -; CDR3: CASSPRLEMNTEAFF; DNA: TGTGCCAGCAGTCCCCGTTTAGAAATGAACACTGAAGCTTTCTTT
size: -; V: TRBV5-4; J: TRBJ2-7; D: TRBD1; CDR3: CASSLEGQGREQYF; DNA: TGTGCCAGCAGCTTGGAGGGACAGGGACGGGAGCAGTACTTC
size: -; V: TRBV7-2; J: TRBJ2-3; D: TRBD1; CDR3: CASSYRGPPPDTQYF; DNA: TGTGCCAGCAGCTACAGGGGGCCCCCGCCAGATACGCAGTATTTT
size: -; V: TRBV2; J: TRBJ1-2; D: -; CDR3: CASSIDVVPNYGYTF; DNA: TGTGCCAGCAGTATAGACGTAGTCCCAAACTATGGCTACACCTTC
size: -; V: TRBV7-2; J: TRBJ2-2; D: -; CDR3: CASSLWGMYTGELFF; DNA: TGTGCCAGCAGCTTATGGGGGATGTACACCGGGGAGCTGTTTTTT
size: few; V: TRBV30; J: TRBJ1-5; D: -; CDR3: CAWSVGAGGNQPQHF; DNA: TGTGCCTGGAGTGTGGGGGCCGGCGGCAATCAGCCCCAGCATTTT
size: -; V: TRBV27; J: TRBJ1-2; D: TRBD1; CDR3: CASSTQGQGPPGYTF; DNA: TGTGCCAGCAGTACTCAGGGACAGGGGCCCCCTGGCTACACCTTC
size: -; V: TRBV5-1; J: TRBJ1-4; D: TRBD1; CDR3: CASSLEGRTGNEKLFF; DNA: TGCGCCAGCAGCTTGGAGGGCCGGACAGGAAATGAAAAACTGTTTTTT
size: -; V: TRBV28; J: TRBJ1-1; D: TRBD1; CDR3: CASGDQGARTEAFF; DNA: TGTGCCAGCGGTGACCAGGGGGCGCGAACTGAAGCTTTCTTT
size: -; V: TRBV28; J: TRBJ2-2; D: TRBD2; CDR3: CASSSRLADRTGELFF; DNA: TGTGCCAGCAGTTCGAGACTAGCGGACCGCACCGGGGAGCTGTTTTTT
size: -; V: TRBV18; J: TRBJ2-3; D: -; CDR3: CASSPAIGGDTQYF; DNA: TGTGCCAGCTCTCCTGCGATAGGGGGTGATACGCAGTATTTT
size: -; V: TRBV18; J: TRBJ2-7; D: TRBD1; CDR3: CASSPLFSGYGTGFYEQYF; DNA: TGTGCCAGCTCACCATTATTTTCAGGTTACGGGACAGGTTTCTACGAGCAGTACTTC
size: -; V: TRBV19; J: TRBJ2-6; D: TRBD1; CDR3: CASSRDREGPGANVLTF; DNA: TGTGCCAGTAGTCGGGACAGGGAAGGACCTGGGGCCAACGTCCTGACTTTC
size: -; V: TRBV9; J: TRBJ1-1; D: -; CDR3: CASSDLRFMNTEAFF; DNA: TGTGCCAGCAGCGACTTACGGTTCATGAACACTGAAGCTTTCTTT
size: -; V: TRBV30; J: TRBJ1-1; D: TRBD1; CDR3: CAWSVRGQGVAFF; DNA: TGTGCCTGGAGTGTACGGGGACAGGGAGTAGCTTTCTTT
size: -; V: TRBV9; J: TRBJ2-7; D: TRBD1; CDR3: CASTGTGGSHEQYF; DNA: TGTGCCAGCACCGGGACAGGGGGATCCCACGAGCAGTACTTC
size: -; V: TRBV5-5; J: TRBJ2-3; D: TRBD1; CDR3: CASSLAGTGIGTDTQYF; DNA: TGTGCCAGCAGCTTGGCCGGGACAGGGATTGGCACAGATACGCAGTATTTT
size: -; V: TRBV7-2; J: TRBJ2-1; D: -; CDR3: CASSLLAWENEQFF; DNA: TGTGCCAGCAGCTTACTAGCGTGGGAGAATGAGCAGTTCTTC
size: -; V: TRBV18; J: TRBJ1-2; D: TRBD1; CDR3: CASSPGQGYYGYTF; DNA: TGTGCCAGCTCACCCGGACAGGGGTACTATGGCTACACCTTC
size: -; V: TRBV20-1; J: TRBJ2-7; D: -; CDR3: CSAWTYEQYF; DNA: TGCAGTGCTTGGACCTACGAGCAGTACTTC